This TCR beta chain emerged from a study of T-cell reconstitution after alpha-beta-depleted transplantation in children. Trimming removed 6 bases from V and 7 bases from J, with 10 bases in between. The germline V gene has CDR1 MNHEY and CDR2 SVGAGI. The CDR3 is 11 amino acids. This clonotype was counted between two and nine times. No antigen is known for it. Study conclusions and caveats: Several hundred expanded graft clones reportedly gave rise to the alpha-beta T cells present about two months after transplant. The study traced high day-60 TCRbeta diversity in some patients to surviving recipient T cells and thymic progenitors.

Preparing the TCRbeta library involved the use of unique molecular identifiers. TCRdb called the PCR reads again in MiXCR, with one record for every CDR3 protein. This sample carries 450,000 to 600,000 distinct CDR3 sequences, 13% of them seen once, and the ten largest clones take roughly 2.3%. The sequence was obtained from a male patient younger than 18 who had a stem cell transplant for acute myeloid leukemia, so the T cells may come from the graft donor. Sample: PBMCs, mostly from graft donor cells, taken 360 days after TCRalphabeta/CD19-depleted stem cell transplant. The rearrangement joins TRBV6-5 to TRBJ2-7, with no clear D. The CDR3 region is CASSLHREQYF. The CDR3 DNA is TGTGCCAGCAGCCTACATAGGGAGCAGTACTTC.